This TCR beta chain was identified during a study of T cell responses to AZD1222 COVID-19 vaccine. On this clone: What it binds is not known.

Repertoires were generated with immunoSEQ multiplex PCR, while TCRdb's copy carries only in-frame clones and drops some. The sample shows 160,000 or so clones, 90% of them seen only once. Study-wide results and caveats: It was only after the peak T cell response that any repertoires were sampled. Clonal diversity was possibly underestimated, and white British individuals and females predominated among donors. The study identified only five to seven AZD1222 recipients as seropositive at baseline.

This receptor was identified in an adult who received the AZD1222 COVID-19 vaccine. The source was peripheral blood, collected 28 days after the second AZD1222 dose.

The CDR3 sequence: CASSSINLIITGGHTEAFF. The CDR3 DNA is TGTGCCAGCAGTTCCATTAATCTGATTATTACAGGGGGCCACACTGAAGCTTTCTTT. The chain uses TRBV28 and TRBJ1-1; 9 bases line up with TRBD1. The CDR3 spans 19 residues. From germline, CDR1 is MDHEN and CDR2 SYDVKM. After removal of 4 bases from V and 3 bases from J, the junction contained 18 bases not matched to a gene.